What follows are 28 T cell receptor beta chains derived from one specimen sequenced in a study of control samples from healthy donors and cancer patients. TCRdb keeps only in-frame clones here, not all; method: immunoSEQ multiplex PCR. The data show about 120,000 clones, roughly nine tenths seen once. Input material: blood. All receptors derive from a man aged 50-59 years in good health.

This clone was recorded once. The chain joins TRBV2 to TRBJ1-2; D is undetermined. The CDR3 totals 15 residues. Trimming stripped 1 base from V and 4 bases from J, with 13 bases between. Germline V gives CDR1 SNHLY, CDR2 FYNNEI. CDR3 sequence: CASSEDEGSIYGYTF. The CDR3 DNA is TGTGCCAGCAGTGAAGATGAGGGATCCATCTATGGCTACACCTTC. The full variable domain, in which reference TRBV2 and TRBJ1-2 provide the parts outside the CDR3, is EPEVTQTPSHQVTQMGQEVILRCVPISNHLYFYWYRQILGQKVEFLVSFYNNEISEKSEIFDDQFSVERPDGSNFTLKIRSTKLEDSAMYFCASSEDEGSIYGYTFGSGTRLTVV.

This chain joins TRBV6-1 and TRBJ1-2; D remains unclear. The CDR3 length is 14 residues. The germline V gene has CDR1 MNHNS and CDR2 SASEGT. Trimming removed 3 bases at V and 8 bases at J, with 16 bases between. This chain's CDR3 is CASSEPRILSGYTF. DNA of the CDR3: TGTGCCAGCAGTGAGCCTCGTATTCTATCAGGCTACACCTTC.

The rearrangement links TRBV4-1 to TRBJ2-7; tentatively, D is TRBD2 (6 bases). V lost 4 bases, J lost 2 bases, and 12 bases lay in between. Germline assignment: CDR1 MGHRA and CDR2 YSYEKL. The CDR3 spans 14 residues. This CDR3 reads CASSPGVRTYEQYF. CDR3 in DNA: TGCGCCAGCAGCCCGGGGGTAAGAACCTACGAGCAGTACTTC.

This clone has at least ten counts. The J gene is TRBJ1-4, the V gene TRBV7-9; maybe TRBD1 (5 bases). Trimming took 4 bases from V and 3 from J, leaving 12 bases between them. The length of the CDR3 is 15 residues. CDR1 SEHNR and CDR2 FQNEAQ come from the germline V gene (reference sequence). The CDR3 loop is CASSSGHGANEKLFF. The CDR3 DNA sequence: TGTGCCAGCAGCTCCGGACATGGGGCTAATGAAAAACTGTTTTTT.

The chain links TRBV7-2 to TRBJ2-1; D remains unclear. The length of the CDR3 is 15 residues. CDR1 SGHTA and CDR2 FQGNSA come from the germline V gene. The V end lost 3 bases, the J end lost 2 bases, and 11 bases lay between the germline ends. The chain's CDR3 is CASSFSIWAYNEQFF. CDR3 sequence (DNA): TGTGCCAGCAGCTTTAGTATCTGGGCCTACAATGAGCAGTTCTTC.

The V gene is TRBV11-2, the J gene TRBJ2-5; D tentatively fits TRBD1 or TRBD2 (5 bases each). Per germline, CDR1 SGHAT and CDR2 FQNNGV. The CDR3 extends over 16 amino acids. The V end lost 2 bases, the J end lost 2 bases, and 15 bases lay between the germline ends. The CDR3 is CASSLTRYPGQETQYF. The CDR3 nucleotides read TGTGCCAGCAGCTTAACTAGGTATCCAGGGCAAGAGACCCAGTACTTC.

This clone was observed a handful of times. The V and J genes are TRBV6-5 and TRBJ1-1; a weak D match, TRBD1 (5 bases). The CDR3 has 14 amino acids. Germline CDR1 reads MNHEY; CDR2 reads SVGAGI. With 0 bases removed from V and 3 bases from J, the gap between germline ends came to 8 bases. CDR3 amino acids: CASSYSGGHTEAFF. The CDR3, as DNA: TGTGCCAGCAGTTACTCCGGGGGTCACACTGAAGCTTTCTTT.

The CDR3 sequence: CASSLREVFNGYTF. In DNA form, the CDR3 reads TGTGCCAGCAGTTTAAGAGAGGTTTTCAATGGCTACACCTTC. The rearrangement joins TRBV7-2 to TRBJ1-2; D remains unclear. Germline-derived CDR1 and CDR2 are SGHTA and FQGNSA. V was pared by 6 bases and J by 6 bases, with 17 bases between. CDR3 length equals 14 residues.

The V call is TRBV11-2, the J call TRBJ1-2; no clear D. Germline V gene lookup returns CDR1 SGHAT and CDR2 FQNNGV. The CDR3 has 13 amino acids. V shed 5 bases and J shed 11 bases, with 18 bases lying between them. In DNA, the CDR3 is TGTGCCAGCAGCCAAGATATGGAAGTTGGGTACACCTTC. Translation gives CASSQDMEVGYTF.

The rearrangement uses TRBV12-2 and TRBJ1-2. TRBV12-2 is assigned pseudogene status. This CDR3 comprises 12 residues. The CDR3 nucleotides are TGTGCAAGTCGCTTAAATACGTGGGGCTACACCTTC. It codes for CASRLNTWGYTF.

This chain joins TRBV5-5 and TRBJ1-5, with 8 bases lining up with TRBD1. The germline CDR1 and CDR2 sequences are SGHKS and YYEKEE (reference sequence). The CDR3 is 14 residues long. J gave up 7 bases and V 2 bases, and 5 bases lay outside the gene matches. CDR3 protein: CASSLGQGRQPQHF. The DNA for the CDR3 is TGTGCCAGCAGCTTAGGACAGGGACGCCAGCCCCAGCATTTT.

This clone showed up just once. This chain connects TRBV20-1 to TRBJ1-1; no definite D call. Trimming took off 3 bases at V and 4 bases at J, with 12 bases between the two ends. Germline assignment: CDR1 DFQATT and CDR2 SNEGSKA (reference sequence). The CDR3 loop spans 13 amino acids. CDR3 in amino acids: CSASPEVGTEAFF. The CDR3 bases are TGCAGTGCTAGTCCGGAGGTGGGCACTGAAGCTTTCTTT.

CDR3 coding DNA: TGTGCCAGCAGCGCCCGCCTCGGGGGCTACAATGAGCAGTTCTTC. Translation: CASSARLGGYNEQFF. This chain joins TRBV11-3 and TRBJ2-1; the D gene is possibly TRBD2 (6 bases). Germline CDR1 SGHNT, CDR2 YENEEA. The V end was cut by 5 bases, the J end by 3 bases, with 14 bases between. This CDR3 has 15 amino acids. Using reference TRBV11-3 and TRBJ2-1 for the parts outside the CDR3, the full variable domain is EAGVVQSPRYKIIEKKQPVAFWCNPISGHNTLYWYLQNLGQGPELLIRYENEEAVDDSQLPKDRFSAERLKGVDSTLKIQPAELGDSAVYLCASSARLGGYNEQFFGPGTRLTVL.

The chain has TRBV6-5 and TRBJ2-3; TRBD2 aligns across 8 bases. J lost 5 bases, V lost 8 bases, and 12 bases had no gene match. CDR3 length: 15 residues. The V gene's germline CDR1 is MNHEY and CDR2 SVGAGI. CDR3 nucleotide sequence: TGTGCCAGCTTTCAATCGGGGGGGCCGGGAGATACGCAGTATTTT. Residues: CASFQSGGPGDTQYF.

V and J are TRBV7-2 and TRBJ2-1, with D perhaps matching TRBD1 (6 bases). V shed 3 bases and J shed 7 bases, with 10 bases lying between them. Germline values: CDR1 SGHTA, CDR2 FQGNSA. This CDR3 has 13 amino acids. The CDR3 loop is CASSFRGGNEQFF. The CDR3 coding sequence is TGTGCCAGCAGCTTCAGGGGTGGGAATGAGCAGTTCTTC.

This chain uses TRBV7-2 with TRBJ1-1; tentative D call: TRBD1 (5 bases). The CDR3 runs 14 residues. V lost 4 bases and J lost 1, with 10 bases in between. The germline gives CDR1 SGHTA, CDR2 FQGNSA. The CDR3 spells CASSSRQTNTEAFF. The CDR3 DNA reads TGTGCCAGCAGCTCCCGACAGACGAACACTGAAGCTTTCTTT.

The V and J genes are TRBV6-5 and TRBJ1-6, with TRBD1 matching over 10 bases. There are 14 residues in the CDR3. The V segment lost 10 bases and the J segment 7 bases; nucleotides outside the gene matches: 7. Germline V gene lookup returns CDR1 MNHEY and CDR2 SVGAGI. The CDR3 sequence is CATGDRGPNSPLHF. The DNA for the CDR3 is TGTGCCACGGGGGACAGGGGCCCCAATTCACCCCTCCACTTT.

As to this clone: The junction does not match germline at one end; this may be a read error. This sequence joins TRBV3-1 (or the pseudogene TRBV3-2) and TRBJ1-2; D is unclear. Germline lookup yields CDR1 LGHDT and CDR2 YNNKEL (reference sequence). The CDR3 runs 14 residues. The CDR3 reads CASTQVGSSDGYTF. DNA of the CDR3: TGTGCCAGCACCCAAGTCGGGAGTTCGGATGGCTACACCTTC.

The chain combines TRBV7-8 with TRBJ2-2; TRBD1 is a possible D gene (5 bases). The CDR3 is 17 amino acids. The germline V gene encodes CDR1 SGHVS and CDR2 FQNEAQ. V lost 3 bases to trimming and J lost 4 bases, with 18 bases between them. Here the CDR3 DNA reads TGTGCCAGCAGCTTGGATTACCCAGGGATCGGCACCGGGGAGCTGTTTTTT. Translation gives CASSLDYPGIGTGELFF. Variable domain in full (rest from reference TRBV7-8 and TRBJ2-2): GAGVSQSPRYKVAKRGQDVALRCDPISGHVSLFWYQQALGQGPEFLTYFQNEAQLDKSGLPSDRFFAERPEGSVSTLKIQRTQQEDSAVYLCASSLDYPGIGTGELFFGEGSRLTVL.

The J gene is TRBJ1-4, the V gene TRBV9, with D uncertain. CDR3 length equals 14 residues. Per the germline V gene, CDR1 is SGDLS and CDR2 is YYNGEE. V lost 0 bases, J lost 6 bases, and 9 bases lay in between. Here the CDR3 reads CASSVGRLDEKLFF. The CDR3 DNA follows: TGTGCCAGCAGCGTAGGTAGATTGGATGAAAAACTGTTTTTT.

The chain has TRBV6-6 and TRBJ1-5; 9 nucleotides align to TRBD1. After removal of 4 bases from V and 1 base from J, the junction contained 2 bases not matched to a gene. The CDR3 is made up of 15 amino acids. Germline CDR1 MNHNY, CDR2 SVGAGI (reference sequence). The chain's CDR3 is CASSFDRGSNQPQHF. The CDR3 nucleotides read TGTGCCAGCAGTTTCGACAGGGGGAGCAATCAGCCCCAGCATTTT.

The chain couples TRBV5-1 to TRBJ1-2; TRBD1 might be the D (6 bases). Germline V lookup: CDR1 SGHRS, CDR2 YFSETQ. There are 13 residues in the CDR3. Trimming removed 4 bases at V and 4 bases at J, with 11 bases between. The CDR3 DNA is TGCGCCAGCAGCCCTGGACAGACCTATGGCTACACCTTC. It encodes CASSPGQTYGYTF.

The V gene is TRBV19, the J gene TRBJ1-2, with D unclear. The V gene lost 4 bases and the J gene lost 4 bases, with 7 bases spanning the gap. The germline V gene encodes CDR1 LNHDA and CDR2 SQIVND (reference sequence). This CDR3 region has 12 residues. CDR3 DNA sequence: TGTGCCAGTAGTAGGGATACCTATGGCTACACCTTC. It translates to CASSRDTYGYTF.

The CDR3 DNA sequence: TGTGCCAGCTCACCACCGGGGTCAGGGATGCGCACAGATACGCAGTATTTT. Residues: CASSPPGSGMRTDTQYF. V and J are TRBV18 and TRBJ2-3; D perhaps matches TRBD1 (5 bases). The CDR3 spans 17 residues. CDR1 and CDR2 (germline): KGHSH, LQKENI. The V end was cut by 0 bases, the J end by 1 base, with 14 bases between.

The gene calls are TRBV19 and TRBJ2-7; 7 bases fit TRBD1. The germline V gene has CDR1 LNHDA and CDR2 SQIVND (reference sequence). CDR3 length: 12 amino acids. V lost 5 bases and J lost 3; bases outside the gene matches: 1. CDR3 bases: TGTGCCAGTAGTCGACAGGGCTACGAGCAGTACTTC. Translated, it gives CASSRQGYEQYF.

The V gene is TRBV19, the J gene TRBJ1-5, with D tentatively TRBD1 (5 bases). The V gene's germline CDR1 is LNHDA and CDR2 SQIVND (reference sequence). Deletions cut 7 bases from V and 2 bases from J, with 18 bases between. The CDR3 runs 16 residues. CDR3 coding DNA: TGTGCCAGTACCCCCTCAGGGTTTTACGGCAATCAGCCCCAGCATTTT. It is translated as CASTPSGFYGNQPQHF.

This sequence joins TRBV6-2 or TRBV6-3 and TRBJ1-5; no firm D call. There are 18 residues in the CDR3. Trimming took 2 bases from V and 3 from J, leaving 20 bases between them. From germline, CDR1 is MNHEY and CDR2 SVGEGT. The CDR3 region is CASSYLVRASGNNQPQHF. CDR3 coding DNA: TGTGCCAGCAGTTACCTGGTTCGGGCGAGCGGAAACAATCAGCCCCAGCATTTT.

V usage is TRBV10-3 and J usage is TRBJ2-7; TRBD2 agrees at 8 bases. The germline V gene encodes CDR1 ENHRY and CDR2 SYGVKD. This CDR3 is 13 amino acids long. J lost 5 bases, V lost 6 bases, and 6 bases had no gene match. The CDR3 reads CAIRTAGVDEQYF. CDR3 DNA sequence: TGTGCCATCAGGACAGCGGGGGTCGACGAGCAGTACTTC.